This T cell receptor beta chain was found in a study of T-cell reconstitution after alpha-beta-depleted transplantation in children (dated by TCRdb to about 2016). In terms of the full investigation: The study quantitatively tracked T-cell immune reconstitution after TCRalphabeta/CD19-depleted allogeneic hematopoietic cell transplantation in children using TCR repertoire profiling. Broad study findings and their caveats: The high TCRbeta diversity at day 60 in some patients was ascribed to recipient T cells and intrathymic progenitors that had survived conditioning. The frequencies of hyperexpanded clones fell over the following months, and after one year, T-cell counts and TCRbeta diversity were mostly attributed to newly produced T cells. Apparently early alphabetaT-cell count recovery about two months after transplant reportedly relied on only several hundred rapidly expanded clones derived from non-depleted graft cells.

Taken with the paper, the label for treatment or condition translates to: allogeneic hematopoietic cell transplantation with graft depleted of TCRalphabeta T cells and CD19 B cells. Transplant recipients were children who received TCRalphabeta/CD19-depleted allogeneic hematopoietic cell grafts. Library creation used PCR. Sequenced on an Illumina HiSeq 2500. TCR libraries were prepared with molecular barcoding, using unique molecular identifiers to normalize TCRbeta repertoire quantification. TCRdb ran its own pipeline on the public reads, namely fastp trimming at Q25 and MiXCR clone calling, and kept in-frame beta chains. For every CDR3 protein sequence, its rows merge into one entry that carries the most common genes and DNA. The sample includes a few hundred thousand distinct CDR3 sequences, with 13% observed a single time. Around 2% of the sample is in the top ten clones. This clonotype was recorded many times. Which antigen it targets is not known. Nothing much larger sits one base from this clone, and base qualities are not available.

The CDR3 starts with the cysteine, ends with the phenylalanine, and has 18 residues. CDR3 DNA is the only sequence kept; it has 54 bases, read in frame from the first base. V ends up 5 bases short and J 0 bases short, with an unmatched junction base count of 10. This TCR was recovered from a male patient aged 10-17 years who had a stem cell transplant for acute myeloid leukemia, so the T cells may come from the graft donor. The rearranged chain carries TRBV12-3 or TRBV12-4 and TRBJ1-5, with 10 middle bases fitting TRBD1. The sequenced sample was PBMCs, mostly from graft donor cells, obtained 360 days after TCRalphabeta/CD19-depleted stem cell transplant. The DNA reads as follows: TGTGCCAGCAGTCACTGGACAGGGGGTGATTATAGCAATCAGCCCCAGCATTTT. Translated, it reads CASSHWTGGDYSNQPQHF.